This entry concerns a single T cell receptor beta chain. This sample is part of a study of CD8 T cells in Susac syndrome. Germline V gene lookup returns CDR1 SGHAT and CDR2 FQNNGV. Trimming removed 5 bases from V and 13 bases from J, with 15 bases in between. The CDR3 spans 13 residues. Sequencing of TCR beta was undertaken in CD8+ and CD4+ T cells derived from blood. Random hexamers were used to reverse transcribe the RNA input (roughly 0.5 to 1 ug). TCRdb processed the immunoSEQ multiplex PCR reads anew with MiXCR; each CDR3 protein has one entry. The sample contains about 120,000 distinct CDR3 sequences, 85% to 95% of which appear only once.

The origin of this receptor is a human donor in good health. The sequenced material came from CD4+ T cells from PBMCs. The chain links TRBV11-2 to TRBJ1-6; D possibly corresponds to TRBD1 (6 bases). The CDR3 nucleotides read TGTGCCAGCAGCGAGGAGTGGGGGCGGCCCCTCCACTTT. It encodes CASSEEWGRPLHF.